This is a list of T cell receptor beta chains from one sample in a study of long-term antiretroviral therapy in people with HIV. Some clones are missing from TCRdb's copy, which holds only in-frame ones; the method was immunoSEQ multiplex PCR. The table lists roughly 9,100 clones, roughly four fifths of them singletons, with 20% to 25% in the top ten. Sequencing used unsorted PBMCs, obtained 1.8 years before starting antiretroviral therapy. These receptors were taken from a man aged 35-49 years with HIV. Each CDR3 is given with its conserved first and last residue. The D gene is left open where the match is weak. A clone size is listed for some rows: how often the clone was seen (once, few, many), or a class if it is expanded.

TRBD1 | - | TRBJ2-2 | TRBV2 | CASRADRGNTGELFF | TGTGCCAGCAGAGCCGACAGGGGGAACACCGGGGAGCTGTTTTTT
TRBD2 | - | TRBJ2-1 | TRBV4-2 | CASSQEVGGYNEQFF | TGTGCCAGCAGCCAAGAAGTCGGGGGGTACAATGAGCAGTTCTTC
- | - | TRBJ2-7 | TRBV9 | CASSPYIGGWDEQYF | TGTGCCAGCAGCCCATATATAGGGGGTTGGGACGAGCAGTACTTC
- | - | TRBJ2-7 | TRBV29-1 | CSVRPSTPTAEQYF | TGCAGCGTTCGGCCCAGTACCCCTACGGCCGAGCAGTACTTC
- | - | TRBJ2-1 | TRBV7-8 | CASSLGLSYNEQFF | TGTGCCAGCAGCTTGGGACTTTCCTACAATGAGCAGTTCTTC
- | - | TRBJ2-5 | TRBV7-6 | CASSLGLTQAPKETQYF | TGTGCCAGCAGCTTAGGTTTGACTCAGGCCCCTAAAGAGACCCAGTACTTC
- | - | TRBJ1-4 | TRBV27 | CASSLLPPGEVEKLFF | TGTGCCAGCAGTCTCCTCCCCCCCGGGGAAGTTGAAAAACTGTTTTTT
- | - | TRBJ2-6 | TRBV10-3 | CAISAFQGTGANVLTF | TGTGCCATCAGTGCCTTTCAGGGGACCGGGGCCAACGTCCTGACTTTC
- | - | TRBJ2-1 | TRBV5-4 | CASSLGGLQFF | TGTGCCAGCAGCTTGGGGGGGCTACAGTTCTTC
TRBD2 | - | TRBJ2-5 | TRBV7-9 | CASSLVAGLQETQYF | TGTGCCAGCAGCTTAGTAGCGGGGCTACAAGAGACCCAGTACTTC
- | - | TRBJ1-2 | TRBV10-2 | CASSHLRARGGYTF | TGCGCCAGCAGTCACCTCCGGGCCCGGGGGGGCTACACCTTC
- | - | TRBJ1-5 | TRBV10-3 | CAISELVTGESPQHF | TGTGCCATCAGTGAGCTGGTGACAGGAGAGTCGCCCCAGCATTTT
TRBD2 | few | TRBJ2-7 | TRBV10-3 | CAISDPRDYIYEQYF | TGTGCCATCAGTGATCCCAGGGACTACATCTACGAGCAGTACTTC
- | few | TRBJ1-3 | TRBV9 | CASSVAGPSSGNTIYF | TGTGCCAGCAGCGTAGCCGGACCGAGCTCTGGAAACACCATATATTTT
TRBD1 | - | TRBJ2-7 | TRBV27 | CASSFRDRGYEQYF | TGTGCCAGCAGTTTCCGGGACAGGGGCTACGAGCAGTACTTC
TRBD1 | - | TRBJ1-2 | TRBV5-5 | CASSSGQGAVTYGYTF | TGTGCCAGCAGTTCAGGACAGGGGGCCGTCACCTATGGCTACACCTTC
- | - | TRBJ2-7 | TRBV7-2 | CASSFSRAYEQYF | TGTGCCAGCAGCTTTAGTCGGGCCTACGAGCAGTACTTC
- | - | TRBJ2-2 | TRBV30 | CAWTLGLGNTGELFF | TGTGCCTGGACTTTGGGCCTGGGGAACACCGGGGAGCTGTTTTTT
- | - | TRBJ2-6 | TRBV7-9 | CASSLGQTGANVLTF | TGTGCCAGCAGCTTAGGACAGACCGGGGCCAACGTCCTGACTTTC
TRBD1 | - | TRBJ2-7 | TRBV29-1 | CSATSDRVYEQYF | TGCAGCGCAACTTCCGACAGGGTCTACGAGCAGTACTTC
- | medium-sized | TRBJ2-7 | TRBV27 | CASSFSLGTVLYEQYF | TGTGCCAGCAGTTTTTCCCTCGGGACGGTCCTCTACGAGCAGTACTTC
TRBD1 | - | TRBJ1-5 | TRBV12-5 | CASGLPTKTGAFPNQPQHF | TGTGCTAGTGGTTTGCCCACAAAAACAGGGGCGTTCCCCAATCAGCCCCAGCATTTT
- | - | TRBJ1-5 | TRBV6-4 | CASSERVNQPQHF | TGTGCCAGCAGTGAGAGGGTCAATCAGCCCCAGCATTTT
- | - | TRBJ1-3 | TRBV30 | CAWIIMTGAGNTIYF | TGTGCCTGGATTATTATGACAGGAGCTGGAAACACCATATATTTT
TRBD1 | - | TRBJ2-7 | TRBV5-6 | CASSWTGSYEQYF | TGTGCCAGCAGCTGGACAGGTTCCTACGAGCAGTACTTC
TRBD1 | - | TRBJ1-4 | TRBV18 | CASSPPTTGRHEKLFF | TGTGCCAGCTCACCACCGACGACAGGGCGGCATGAAAAACTGTTTTTT
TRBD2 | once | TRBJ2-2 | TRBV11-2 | CASSRMGRGSTGELFF | TGTGCCAGCAGCCGAATGGGGAGGGGATCCACCGGGGAGCTGTTTTTT
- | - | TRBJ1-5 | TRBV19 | CASSPRLVGSNQPQHF | TGTGCCAGTAGTCCCCGACTGGTGGGCAGCAATCAGCCCCAGCATTTT
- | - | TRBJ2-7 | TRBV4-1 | CASSPRGWQEQYF | TGCGCCAGCAGCCCGAGAGGCTGGCAGGAGCAGTACTTC
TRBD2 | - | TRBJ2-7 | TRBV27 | CASSLSILAAPGEQYF | TGTGCCAGCAGTTTATCGATTCTAGCGGCCCCTGGCGAGCAGTACTTC
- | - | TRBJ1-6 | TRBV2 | CASSEPLQGLYNSPLHF | TGTGCCAGCAGCGAACCCCTACAGGGCTTATATAATTCACCCCTCCACTTT
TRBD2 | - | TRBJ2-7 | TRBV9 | CASSVEGGGAYEQYF | TGTGCCAGCAGCGTAGAGGGCGGGGGGGCTTACGAGCAGTACTTC
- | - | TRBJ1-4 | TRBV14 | CASSQGTAEKLFF | TGTGCCAGCAGCCAAGGGACAGCCGAAAAACTGTTTTTT
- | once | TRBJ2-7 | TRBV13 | CASSLAYEQYF | TGTGCCAGCAGCTTAGCCTACGAGCAGTACTTC
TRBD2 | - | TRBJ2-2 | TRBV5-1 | CASSPILAGGTKTGELFF | TGCGCCAGCAGCCCTATTCTAGCGGGGGGCACTAAGACCGGGGAGCTGTTTTTT
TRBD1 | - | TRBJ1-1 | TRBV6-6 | CASRPQDRINEAFF | TGTGCCAGCAGACCCCAGGACAGGATAAATGAAGCTTTCTTT
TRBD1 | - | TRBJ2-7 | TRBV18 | CASSPQGQGSYEQYF | TGTGCCAGCTCACCACAGGGACAGGGCTCCTACGAGCAGTACTTC
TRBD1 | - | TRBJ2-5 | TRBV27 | CASSGQGAGETQYF | TGTGCCAGCAGCGGACAGGGGGCAGGGGAGACCCAGTACTTC
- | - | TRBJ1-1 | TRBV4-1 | CASSQDWDDTEAFF | TGCGCCAGCAGCCAAGATTGGGACGACACTGAAGCTTTCTTT
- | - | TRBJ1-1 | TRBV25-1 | CASLGANRAAAFF | TGTGCCAGCTTGGGGGCTAACCGGGCCGCGGCTTTCTTT
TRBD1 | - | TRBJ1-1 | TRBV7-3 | CASSPDGGAGGWDTEAFF | TGTGCCAGCAGCCCTGACGGCGGGGCAGGGGGATGGGACACTGAAGCTTTCTTT
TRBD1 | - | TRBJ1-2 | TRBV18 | CASSFTGTGVYGYTF | TGTGCCAGCTCATTTACCGGGACAGGGGTCTATGGCTACACCTTC
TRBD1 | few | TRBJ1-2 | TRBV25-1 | CASSRTGQPSNYGYTF | TGTGCCAGCAGCCGAACGGGACAGCCGTCGAACTATGGCTACACCTTC
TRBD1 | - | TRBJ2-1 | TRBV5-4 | CASIGQVGEQFF | TGTGCCAGCATCGGACAGGTGGGTGAGCAGTTCTTC
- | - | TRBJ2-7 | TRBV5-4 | CASSLDIYEQYF | TGTGCCAGCAGCTTAGACATCTACGAGCAGTACTTC
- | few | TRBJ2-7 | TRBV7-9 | CASSASSYEQYF | TGTGCCAGCAGCGCGAGCTCCTACGAGCAGTACTTC
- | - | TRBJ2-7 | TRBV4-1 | CASSQDRTGRSYEQYF | TGCGCCAGCAGCCAAGATAGAACAGGGAGATCCTACGAGCAGTACTTC
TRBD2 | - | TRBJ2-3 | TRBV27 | CASSLTGGGADTQYF | TGTGCCAGCAGTTTAACTGGCGGGGGGGCAGATACGCAGTATTTT
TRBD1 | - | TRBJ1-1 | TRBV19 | CASSAGDSFLNTEAFF | TGTGCCAGTAGCGCGGGGGACAGCTTTTTGAACACTGAAGCTTTCTTT
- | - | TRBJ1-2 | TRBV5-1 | CASSFDGQPNYGYTF | TGCGCCAGCAGCTTCGACGGACAGCCTAACTATGGCTACACCTTC
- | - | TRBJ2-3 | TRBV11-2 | CASSPLLSSTDTQYF | TGTGCCAGCAGCCCCCTTCTATCTAGCACAGATACGCAGTATTTT
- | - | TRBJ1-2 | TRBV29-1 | CSVDPRQADFNYGYTF | TGCAGCGTTGATCCCAGACAGGCGGATTTTAACTATGGCTACACCTTC
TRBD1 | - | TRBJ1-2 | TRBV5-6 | CASSLGGQGYGYTF | TGTGCCAGCAGCTTAGGGGGACAGGGGTATGGCTACACCTTC
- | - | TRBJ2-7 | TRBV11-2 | CASSLDLGRFYEQYF | TGTGCCAGCAGCTTAGATTTAGGTCGGTTCTACGAGCAGTACTTC
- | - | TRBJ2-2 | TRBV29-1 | CSVEDLAGANTGELFF | TGCAGCGTTGAAGATTTGGCAGGAGCGAACACCGGGGAGCTGTTTTTT